Listed below are T cell receptor beta chains from one sample, sequenced in a study of blood T cell repertoires in COVID-19. Repertoires were generated with immunoSEQ multiplex PCR, while TCRdb's copy carries only in-frame clones and drops some. This sample carries fewer than 250,000 clones, 88% of them seen once, and the ten largest clones take over 1.5%. Sequenced: peripheral blood. Receptors were obtained from a man between 65 and 85 years old with acute or convalescent COVID-19. The CDR3 runs from the conserved cysteine through the conserved F or W. D genes are given only for firm matches. Size values are once, few and many counts, or a class for expanded clones, and some rows have none.

TGTGCCATCAGTGAGTCGGAGCTGTCCAGCAATCAGCCCCAGCATTTT,CAISESELSSNQPQHF,-,-,TRBJ1-5,TRBV10-3
TGTGCCAGCAGTTTGCCTAGCGGGAGAGTCAGTGAGACCCAGTACTTC,CASSLPSGRVSETQYF,-,TRBD2,TRBJ2-5,TRBV28
TGCAGTGCTAGTCGGACAGGCGAAGCTTTCTTT,CSASRTGEAFF,-,TRBD1,TRBJ1-1,TRBV20-1
TGTGCCAGCAGTTTACTAGGACAGGGGGCTTACAATGAGCAGTTCTTC,CASSLLGQGAYNEQFF,-,TRBD1,TRBJ2-1,TRBV27
TGTGCCAGCAGTTCTGCCGGGACTAGCGGGAGTAATGAGCAGTTCTTC,CASSSAGTSGSNEQFF,-,TRBD2,TRBJ2-1,TRBV28
TGTGCCAGCCGCTTAGCGGGAGGGGTTACCGGGGAGCTGTTTTTT,CASRLAGGVTGELFF,few,TRBD2,TRBJ2-2,TRBV6-5
TGTGCCAGCAGTTTCAGGACTAGCGGGAGAATCTGGGAGCTGTTTTTT,CASSFRTSGRIWELFF,-,TRBD2,TRBJ2-2,TRBV6-2/TRBV6-3
TGTGCCAGCAGGAATGGGGGGACTCTAGCGGGAAAAGAGACCCAGTACTTC,CASRNGGTLAGKETQYF,-,TRBD2,TRBJ2-5,TRBV3-1/TRBV3-2
TGCGCCAGCAGCCAAGAAAGTCAGGGGACCTATGGCTACACCTTC,CASSQESQGTYGYTF,-,-,TRBJ1-2,TRBV4-3
TGTGCCAGCTCACTGACTAGCGAGAATGAGCAGTTCTTC,CASSLTSENEQFF,once,TRBD2,TRBJ2-1,TRBV18
TGTGCCAGCAGCTTCGGAGCAGATTTAGGTGGCTACACCTTC,CASSFGADLGGYTF,once,-,TRBJ1-2,TRBV7-9
TGTGCCAGCATCATGGGACTGCCTTTAGGCTACACCTTC,CASIMGLPLGYTF,once,-,TRBJ1-2,TRBV6-5
TGTGCCAGCAGTATAGCGGGAGGGTTAGGGAATGAGCAGTTCTTC,CASSIAGGLGNEQFF,-,TRBD2,TRBJ2-1,TRBV9
TGTGCCAGCAGTTCCTCCGGGACAGGGAGTCGGGGCTATGGCTACACCTTC,CASSSSGTGSRGYGYTF,-,TRBD1,TRBJ1-2,TRBV28
TGTGCCAGCAGTGGGGGGGGCAGTTCCACAGATACGCAGTATTTT,CASSGGGSSTDTQYF,few,-,TRBJ2-3,TRBV2
TGTGCCAGCAGCTTCCCCATTGACACTGAAGCTTTCTTT,CASSFPIDTEAFF,-,-,TRBJ1-1,TRBV7-8
TGTGCCAGCAGTGAAAGGCGAGCGACCCAAGAGACCCAGTACTTC,CASSERRATQETQYF,-,-,TRBJ2-5,TRBV2
TGTGCCAGCAGTGAAGGGACAGGGTTCTCAAGAGCGGGCGGAAACACCATATATTTT,CASSEGTGFSRAGGNTIYF,few,TRBD1,TRBJ1-3,TRBV6-1
TGTGCCAGCAGTTTCGGGGGAGCAACTAATGAAAAACTGTTTTTT,CASSFGGATNEKLFF,-,-,TRBJ1-4,TRBV27
TGTGCCAGCAGCCAGACTAGCGGGAGTCTTTACAATGAGCAGTTCTTC,CASSQTSGSLYNEQFF,-,TRBD2,TRBJ2-1,TRBV5-5
TGCGCCAGCAACCCGGGAGATGTTTACGAGCAGTACTTC,CASNPGDVYEQYF,-,-,TRBJ2-7,TRBV5-1
TGTGCCAGCAGCTTATCCCCGGGGAATAGCAATCAGCCCCAGCATTTT,CASSLSPGNSNQPQHF,-,-,TRBJ1-5,TRBV7-2
TGCAGCGTTATCCTCTCTGGGGCCAACGTCCTGACTTTC,CSVILSGANVLTF,-,-,TRBJ2-6,TRBV29-1
TGTGCCAGCAGGGTAACAGGGGGCAATTCACCCCTCCACTTT,CASRVTGGNSPLHF,-,TRBD1,TRBJ1-6,TRBV11-2
TGTGCCAGCAGTGCTTCAGGGGGCCCTCCGCACAATGAGCAGTTCTTC,CASSASGGPPHNEQFF,-,TRBD1,TRBJ2-1,TRBV6-1